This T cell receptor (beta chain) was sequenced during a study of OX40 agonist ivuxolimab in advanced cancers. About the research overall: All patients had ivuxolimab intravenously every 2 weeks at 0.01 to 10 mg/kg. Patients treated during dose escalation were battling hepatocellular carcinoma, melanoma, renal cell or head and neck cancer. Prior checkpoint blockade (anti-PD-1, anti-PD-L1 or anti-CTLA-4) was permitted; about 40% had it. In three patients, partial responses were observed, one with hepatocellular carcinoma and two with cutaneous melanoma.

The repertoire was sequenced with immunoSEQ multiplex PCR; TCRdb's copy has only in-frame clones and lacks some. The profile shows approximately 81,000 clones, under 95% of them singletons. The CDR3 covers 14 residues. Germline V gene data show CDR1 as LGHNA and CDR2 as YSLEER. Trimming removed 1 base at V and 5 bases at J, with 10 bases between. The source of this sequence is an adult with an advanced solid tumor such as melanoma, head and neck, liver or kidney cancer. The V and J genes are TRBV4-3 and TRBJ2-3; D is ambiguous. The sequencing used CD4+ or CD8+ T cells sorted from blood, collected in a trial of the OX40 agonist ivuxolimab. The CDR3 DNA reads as TGCGCCAGCAGCCAAGGTCCGACGGGAGATACGCAGTATTTT. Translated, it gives CASSQGPTGDTQYF.